This T cell receptor (beta chain) was sequenced for a study of CD8+CD57+ T cells in acquired aplastic anemia. This CDR3 is built from 12 residues. V lost 5 bases and J lost 11, with 12 bases in between. CDR1 is SGHVS, CDR2 FNYEAQ, per germline. Researchers used genomic DNA as the template to profile TCR beta VDJ and CDR3. TCRdb fed the reads into MiXCR, producing one record per CDR3 protein. Among hundreds of thousands of distinct CDR3 sequences listed, more than 40% were seen once. Selection for sequencing was limited to patients who had shown CD8+CD57+ cell expansion by flow cytometry. The specimen sequenced was sorted CD4+, CD8+, or CD8+CD57+ T cells (not recorded which) from PBMCs. This sequence was found in a human donor with aplastic anemia. The chain links TRBV7-6 to TRBJ2-2; D is perhaps TRBD1 (6 bases). CDR3 nucleotides: TGTGCCAGCAGCAAACAGGGTGGTGAGCTGTTTTTT. Translation: CASSKQGGELFF.